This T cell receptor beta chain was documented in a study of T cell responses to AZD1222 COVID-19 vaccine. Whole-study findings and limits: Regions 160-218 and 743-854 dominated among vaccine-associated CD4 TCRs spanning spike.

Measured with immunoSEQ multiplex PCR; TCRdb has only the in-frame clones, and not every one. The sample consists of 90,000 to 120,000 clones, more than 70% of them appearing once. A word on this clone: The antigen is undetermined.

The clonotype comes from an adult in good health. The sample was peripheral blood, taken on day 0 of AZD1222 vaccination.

The CDR3 sequence: CASFGQTSGSGEQYF. The CDR3 DNA reads as TGCGCCAGCTTCGGACAGACTAGCGGGAGTGGCGAGCAGTACTTC. The chain has TRBV5-1 and TRBJ2-7; TRBD2 agrees at 12 bases. After removal of 7 bases from V and 6 bases from J, the junction contained 11 bases not matched to a gene. The CDR3 has 15 amino acids. CDR1 and CDR2 (germline): SGHRS, YFSETQ. Drawing the rest from reference TRBV5-1 and TRBJ2-7, the complete variable domain is KAGVTQTPRYLIKTRGQQVTLSCSPISGHRSVSWYQQTPGQGLQFLFEYFSETQRNKGNFPGRFSGRQFSNSRSEMNVSTLELGDSALYLCASFGQTSGSGEQYFGPGTRLTVT.